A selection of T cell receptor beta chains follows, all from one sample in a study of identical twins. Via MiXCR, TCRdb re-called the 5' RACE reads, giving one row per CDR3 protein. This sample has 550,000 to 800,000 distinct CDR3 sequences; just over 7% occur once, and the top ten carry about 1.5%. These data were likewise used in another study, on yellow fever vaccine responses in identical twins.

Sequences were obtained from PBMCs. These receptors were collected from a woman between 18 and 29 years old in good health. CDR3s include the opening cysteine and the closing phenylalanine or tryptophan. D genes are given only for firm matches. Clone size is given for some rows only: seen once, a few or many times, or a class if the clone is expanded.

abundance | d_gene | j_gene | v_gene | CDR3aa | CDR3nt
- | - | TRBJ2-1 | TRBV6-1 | CASKRQDYNEQFF | TGTGCCAGCAAGCGACAGGACTACAATGAGCAGTTCTTC
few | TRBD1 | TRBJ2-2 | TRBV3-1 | CASSQPGTANTGELFF | TGTGCCAGCAGCCAACCAGGGACAGCGAACACCGGGGAGCTGTTTTTT
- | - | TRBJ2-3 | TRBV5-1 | CASRTQPTDGDTQYF | TGCGCCAGCCGCACACAACCCACCGACGGAGATACGCAGTATTTT
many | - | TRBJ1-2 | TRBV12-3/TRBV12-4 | CASSPGSVYTF | TGTGCCAGCAGTCCGGGGAGTGTCTACACCTTC
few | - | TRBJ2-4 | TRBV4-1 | CASSQDGGGGWDIQYF | TGCGCCAGCAGCCAAGATGGAGGTGGGGGCTGGGACATTCAGTACTTC
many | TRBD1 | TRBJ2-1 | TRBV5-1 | CASRPGQGNYNEQFF | TGCGCCAGTCGTCCGGGACAGGGGAACTACAATGAGCAGTTCTTC
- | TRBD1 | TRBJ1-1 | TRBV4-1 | CASSQRPPDRGNTEAFF | TGCGCCAGCAGCCAACGACCCCCCGACAGGGGCAACACTGAAGCTTTCTTT
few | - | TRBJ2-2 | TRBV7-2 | CASNPLNTGELFF | TGTGCCAGCAACCCCCTGAACACCGGGGAGCTGTTTTTT
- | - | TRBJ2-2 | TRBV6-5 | CASSYSTAPGDTGELFF | TGTGCCAGCAGTTACTCGACAGCGCCAGGCGACACCGGGGAGCTGTTTTTT
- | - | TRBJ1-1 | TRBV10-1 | CANAAGVVTEAFF | TGCGCCAACGCCGCAGGGGTGGTCACTGAAGCTTTCTTT
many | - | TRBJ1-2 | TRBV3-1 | CASSHGQQSQYGYTF | TGTGCCAGCAGCCATGGACAGCAGTCTCAGTATGGCTACACCTTC
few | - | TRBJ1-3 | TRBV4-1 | CASSQGTAFSGNTIYF | TGCGCCAGCAGCCAAGGGACAGCCTTCTCTGGAAACACCATATATTTT
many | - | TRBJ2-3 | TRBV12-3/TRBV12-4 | CASSFWADTQYF | TGTGCCAGCAGTTTTTGGGCAGATACGCAGTATTTT
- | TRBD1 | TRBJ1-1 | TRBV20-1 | CSPQGWDTEAFF | TGCAGCCCACAGGGGTGGGACACTGAAGCTTTCTTT
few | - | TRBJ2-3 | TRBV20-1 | CSLQPSRGAKTDTQYF | TGCAGCCTCCAGCCCTCCCGGGGGGCTAAAACAGATACGCAGTATTTT
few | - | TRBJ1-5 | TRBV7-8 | CASSWDGTNQPQHF | TGTGCCAGCAGCTGGGACGGAACCAATCAGCCCCAGCATTTT
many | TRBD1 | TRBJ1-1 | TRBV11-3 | CASSGSGQGRPEAFF | TGTGCCAGCAGCGGATCGGGACAGGGTAGGCCTGAAGCTTTCTTT
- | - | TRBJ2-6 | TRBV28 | CASSSGWSGANVLTF | TGTGCCAGCAGTTCCGGTTGGTCTGGGGCCAACGTCCTGACTTTC
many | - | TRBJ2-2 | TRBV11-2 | CASSPPPDWPGELFF | TGTGCCAGCAGCCCGCCCCCGGACTGGCCCGGGGAGCTGTTTTTT
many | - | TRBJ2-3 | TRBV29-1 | CSVEDRRGFWGTDTQYF | TGCAGCGTTGAAGACCGACGCGGTTTTTGGGGCACAGATACGCAGTATTTT
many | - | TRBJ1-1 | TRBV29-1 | CSVESWTANTEAFF | TGCAGCGTTGAAAGCTGGACGGCGAACACTGAAGCTTTCTTT
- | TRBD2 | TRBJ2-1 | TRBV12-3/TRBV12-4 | CASPGVGTSGSGEQFF | TGTGCCAGCCCTGGAGTGGGGACTAGCGGGAGTGGTGAGCAGTTCTTC
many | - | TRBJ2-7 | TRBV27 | CASSLAPAYEQYF | TGTGCCAGCAGTTTGGCCCCTGCCTACGAGCAGTACTTC
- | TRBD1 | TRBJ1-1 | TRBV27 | CASRQGPSPDTEAFF | TGTGCCAGCAGACAGGGGCCATCCCCCGACACTGAAGCTTTCTTT
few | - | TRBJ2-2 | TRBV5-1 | CASSPLYRDLATGELFF | TGCGCCAGCAGCCCTCTATACCGGGACTTAGCTACCGGGGAGCTGTTTTTT
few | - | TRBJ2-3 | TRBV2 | CASSEAEAGDTQYF | TGTGCCAGCAGTGAAGCGGAGGCGGGAGATACGCAGTATTTT
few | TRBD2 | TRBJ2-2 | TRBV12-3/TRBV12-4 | CASNLAAGELFF | TGTGCCAGCAACCTAGCGGCTGGGGAGCTGTTTTTT
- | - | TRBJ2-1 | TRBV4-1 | CASSQVGGREYNEQFF | TGCGCCAGCAGCCAAGTGGGGGGGCGGGAATACAATGAGCAGTTCTTC
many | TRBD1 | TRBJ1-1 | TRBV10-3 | CAISEVQGGNTEAFF | TGTGCCATCAGTGAGGTTCAGGGGGGGAACACTGAAGCTTTCTTT
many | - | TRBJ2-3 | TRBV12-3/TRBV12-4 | CASTPLALSTDTQYF | TGTGCCAGCACCCCTCTAGCGCTTAGCACAGATACGCAGTATTTT
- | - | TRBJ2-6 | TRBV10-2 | CASGGQTSGANVLTF | TGCGCCAGCGGGGGTCAGACCTCTGGGGCCAACGTCCTGACTTTC
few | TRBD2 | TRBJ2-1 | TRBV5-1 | CASSLPPRLAGGDEQFF | TGCGCCAGCAGCTTGCCTCCAAGGCTAGCGGGGGGTGATGAGCAGTTCTTC
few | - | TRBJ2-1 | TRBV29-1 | CSVGVVGEQFF | TGCAGCGTTGGGGTGGTGGGTGAGCAGTTCTTC
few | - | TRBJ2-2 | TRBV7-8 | CASSPLGAQYTGELFF | TGTGCCAGCAGCCCCCTCGGGGCGCAGTACACCGGGGAGCTGTTTTTT
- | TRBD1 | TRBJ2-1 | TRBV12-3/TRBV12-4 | CASSSHRRGTGGPSNEQFF | TGTGCCAGCAGTTCCCACCGACGCGGGACAGGGGGTCCTAGCAATGAGCAGTTCTTC
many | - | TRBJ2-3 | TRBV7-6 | CASSLGEAPPLTDTQYF | TGTGCCAGCAGCTTAGGAGAGGCTCCTCCTCTCACAGATACGCAGTATTTT
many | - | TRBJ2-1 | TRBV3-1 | CASSQAPRTAVEQFF | TGTGCCAGCAGCCAAGCACCCCGGACCGCGGTTGAGCAGTTCTTC
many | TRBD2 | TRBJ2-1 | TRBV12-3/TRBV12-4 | CASRRNSGGDNEQFF | TGTGCCAGCCGTCGAAATAGCGGGGGGGACAATGAGCAGTTCTTC
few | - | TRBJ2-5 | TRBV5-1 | CATRLGWEETQYF | TGCGCCACCCGGCTCGGATGGGAAGAGACCCAGTACTTC
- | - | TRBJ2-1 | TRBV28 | CASHSPPNEQFF | TGTGCCAGCCACAGCCCCCCCAATGAGCAGTTCTTC
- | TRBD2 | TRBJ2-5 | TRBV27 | CASSPLPLAGGPIQETQYF | TGTGCCAGCAGTCCCCTCCCTCTAGCGGGAGGGCCAATCCAAGAGACCCAGTACTTC
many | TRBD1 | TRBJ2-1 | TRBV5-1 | CASSWGTGGPNEQFF | TGCGCCAGCAGTTGGGGGACAGGGGGGCCCAATGAGCAGTTCTTC
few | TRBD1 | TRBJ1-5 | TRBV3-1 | CASSQEGTGNQPQHF | TGTGCCAGCAGCCAAGAAGGGACAGGGAATCAGCCCCAGCATTTT
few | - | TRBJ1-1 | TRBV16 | CASSQSSYWGTEAFF | TGTGCCAGCAGCCAATCGAGTTATTGGGGCACTGAAGCTTTCTTT
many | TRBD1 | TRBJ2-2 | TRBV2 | CASSGTGAGGELFF | TGTGCCAGCAGTGGGACAGGGGCAGGCGGGGAGCTGTTTTTT